This TCR beta chain was sequenced in a study of a mutant IDH1 vaccine in newly diagnosed glioma. Overall study: In weeks 1, 3, 5, 7, 11, 15, 19 and 23, patients were immunized, eight times in all. Among treated patients, about 62% were male and around 40% female, and mean age was around 40 years. In some groups vaccination began 4-6 weeks post-radiotherapy; others received it with temozolomide. Standard pretreatment was either radiotherapy, temozolomide, or, for most, radiochemotherapy with temozolomide.

A remark on this clone: Its antigen remains unidentified.

Profiling relied on immunoSEQ multiplex PCR, and the TCRdb table lists in-frame clones only, not all of them. The data contain roughly 40,000 clones, about 89% of them singletons. Noted time point: week 5, during vaccination. Doses consisted of 300 ug of mutant IDH1 20-mer peptide each, paired with topical imiquimod. V was clipped by 1 base and J by 1 base, with 5 bases between them. Per the germline V gene, CDR1 is LGHNA and CDR2 is YNFKEQ. CDR3 length equals 13 residues. The clonotype comes from a man aged 50 to 59 with glioma. The V gene is TRBV4-2, the J gene TRBJ2-7; maybe TRBD2 (5 bases). This specimen was PBMCs, taken from a glioma patient whose treatment included an IDH1 peptide vaccine. CDR3 sequence: CASSQGGSYEQYF. For the CDR3, the DNA is TGTGCCAGCAGCCAAGGCGGGTCCTACGAGCAGTACTTC.